The T cell receptor beta chain described here comes from a study of blood T cell repertoires in COVID-19. At the level of the study: Acute and convalescent COVID-19 samples came from the United States, Italy and Spain. The analysed material was cDNA or gDNA that came from T cells, B-cell-depleted T cells, or PBMCs.

Original analysis: Scientists estimated how many nucleated cells there were by amplifying reference gene primers. Profiled with immunoSEQ multiplex PCR; TCRdb holds only in-frame clones, not every one. V, J and clone size are taken as reported in that table, and D and trimming were inferred from the DNA itself. The profile shows roughly 140,000 clones, approximately 86% of them singletons. Sequenced material: peripheral blood. This TCR derives from a human donor in a cohort sampled during active COVID-19.

The CDR3 DNA is TGTGCCAGTAGTATGACAGGGACGAGCACAGATACGCAGTATTTT. The encoded protein is CASSMTGTSTDTQYF. V gene TRBV19 combines with J gene TRBJ2-3; 7 bases are shared with TRBD1. The V and J ends lost 3 bases and 0 bases, in that order; junction bases with no gene match: 3. Germline V gene data show CDR1 as LNHDA and CDR2 as SQIVND (reference sequence). There are 15 residues in the CDR3.